This is a list of T cell receptor beta chains from one sample in a study of T cell responses to AZD1222 COVID-19 vaccine. Clones were read by immunoSEQ multiplex PCR, and TCRdb kept only the in-frame ones, dropping some. The data show under 120,000 clones, just under 95% seen once. The sample consisted of peripheral blood, taken on day 0 of AZD1222 vaccination. These TCRs come from an adult in good health. The CDR3 runs from the conserved cysteine through the conserved F or W. A D gene is named only where the DNA matches it firmly. Not every row has a clone size; where given, it reads once, few, many or a size class.

.	TRBJ2-7	.	TRBV13	TGTGCCAGCAGCCTCGAGGGCAACGAGCAGTACTTC	CASSLEGNEQYF
.	TRBJ1-1	.	TRBV6-1	TGTGCCAGCAGTGTAGCAGTGGAGACTGAAGCTTTCTTT	CASSVAVETEAFF
once	TRBJ2-7	TRBD1	TRBV28	TGTGCCAGCAGTTTATCCCCCCCTCGGACAGGGCGCCACGAGCAGTACTTC	CASSLSPPRTGRHEQYF
.	TRBJ2-1	.	TRBV21-1	TGTGCCAGCAGCAAACCTGGGACAGGAGATTTTCTCAACTTTGACTCCTACAATGAGCAGTTCTTC	CASSKPGTGDFLNFDSYNEQFF
.	TRBJ1-1	.	TRBV11-2	TGTGCCAGCAGCTTTCTTAGGCCCCGGGACGGCACTGAAGCTTTCTTT	CASSFLRPRDGTEAFF
.	TRBJ1-4	.	TRBV18	TGTGCCAGCTCACCACAGGGTGAAAAACTGTTTTTT	CASSPQGEKLFF
.	TRBJ2-2	.	TRBV28	TGTGCCAGCACCGACCCATTGAACACCGGGGAGCTGTTTTTT	CASTDPLNTGELFF
.	TRBJ1-2	.	TRBV5-6	TGTGCCAGCAGCTTGTTTTTAACAGGTTTTAACTATGGCTACACCTTC	CASSLFLTGFNYGYTF
.	TRBJ1-1	.	TRBV11-2	TGTGCCAGCAGCCTACGCTGGACAGAGACTGAAGCTTTCTTT	CASSLRWTETEAFF
.	TRBJ2-3	.	TRBV10-1	TGCGCCAGCAGTGATGACTGGGCATCCACAGATACGCAGTATTTT	CASSDDWASTDTQYF
.	TRBJ1-1	.	TRBV18	TGTGCCAGCTCCGCGTGGGGCACTGAAGCTTTCTTT	CASSAWGTEAFF
.	TRBJ2-5	TRBD2	TRBV29-1	TGCAGCGTAGTAGCGGGGGGAGAGACCCAGTACTTC	CSVVAGGETQYF
.	TRBJ1-6	.	TRBV2	TGTGCCAGCAGTGGATCGGCTGGGCAGGGTTCACCCCTCCACTTT	CASSGSAGQGSPLHF
.	TRBJ2-1	TRBD2	TRBV6-5	TGTGCCAGCAGCCTCGCTAGCGGGGGGGTTGATGAGCAGTTCTTC	CASSLASGGVDEQFF
.	TRBJ1-6	.	TRBV4-1	TGCGCCAGCAGCCGGGAGAGGGCGTATAATTCACCCCTCCACTTT	CASSRERAYNSPLHF
.	TRBJ1-5	.	TRBV18	TGTGCCAGCTCACCAGGGATCAATCAGCCCCAGCATTTT	CASSPGINQPQHF
once	TRBJ1-1	.	TRBV18	TGTGCCAGCTCACCACCGGGCCGGGTAATGAACACTGAAGCTTTCTTT	CASSPPGRVMNTEAFF
once	TRBJ2-7	.	TRBV6-2/TRBV6-3	TGTGCCAGCAGTTCGGCCCAGCGGGCCTTGGGGTACTTC	CASSSAQRALGYF
.	TRBJ1-1	.	TRBV5-1	TGCGCCAGCAGCACCCCTTGGGGGGGCAGTCGCAACACTGAAGCTTTCTTT	CASSTPWGGSRNTEAFF
.	TRBJ2-7	.	TRBV28	TGTGCCAGCAGGAGAACAGGGTCGGGAGCTTACGAGCAGTACTTC	CASRRTGSGAYEQYF
.	TRBJ1-4	.	TRBV20-1	TGCAGTTATCCTGCGGGTGAAAAACTGTTTTTT	CSYPAGEKLFF
.	TRBJ1-6	.	TRBV12-3/TRBV12-4	TGTGCCAGCAGTTTAACGACCCCCAGTGGCCTCCACTTT	CASSLTTPSGLHF
.	TRBJ2-5	TRBD1	TRBV27	TGTGCCAGCAGCGCACAGGGGCAAGAGACCCAGTACTTC	CASSAQGQETQYF
.	TRBJ1-1	.	TRBV28	TGTGCCAGCAGTAGAAACACTGAAGCTTTCTTT	CASSRNTEAFF
.	TRBJ1-5	.	TRBV9	TGTGCCAGCAGGAGTTCCCAGCATTTT	CASRSSQHF
.	TRBJ1-5	.	TRBV19	TGTGCCAGTAGTATAGTCCCTCCTACCGGGACACTAAATAATCAGCCCCAGCATTTT	CASSIVPPTGTLNNQPQHF
.	TRBJ1-2	.	TRBV28	TGTGCCAGCAGTTTCAGCTCTGGCTACACCTTC	CASSFSSGYTF
.	TRBJ1-2	.	TRBV5-6	TGTGCCAGCAGCCTGAAGAATCGGGGCTACACCTTC	CASSLKNRGYTF
.	TRBJ1-5	.	TRBV5-1	TGCGCCAGCAGCCCCGCGACCGGGCCAAATCAGCCCCAGCATTTT	CASSPATGPNQPQHF
.	TRBJ2-5	TRBD2	TRBV3-1/TRBV3-2	TGTGCCAGCAGCCAGCACTTACCCGGGACTAGCTACAGCTCACAAGAGACCCAGTACTTC	CASSQHLPGTSYSSQETQYF
.	TRBJ2-1	TRBD2	TRBV6-9	TGTGCCAGGGGACTAGCGGGGGGGTTATATGAGCAGTTCTTC	CARGLAGGLYEQFF
.	TRBJ1-5	.	TRBV10-3	TGTGCCATCAGTGACCTCTCGGCCGGTCTCGGGCAGCCCCAGCATTTT	CAISDLSAGLGQPQHF
.	TRBJ1-5	.	TRBV6-5	TGTGCCAGCATCACCCGGGCCAACAATCAGCCCCAGCATTTT	CASITRANNQPQHF
.	TRBJ2-2	TRBD1	TRBV18	TGTGCCAGCTCACCATTCCGACAGGGAAACACCGGGGAGCTGTTTTTT	CASSPFRQGNTGELFF
once	TRBJ1-4	.	TRBV19	TGTGCCAGTAACGGCAGGGTGGGAAAACTGTTTTTT	CASNGRVGKLFF
.	TRBJ1-3	TRBD1	TRBV7-8	TGTGCCAGCAGACTGGGGCGGACAGGGGACCCGAGCTCTGGAAACACCATATATTTT	CASRLGRTGDPSSGNTIYF
.	TRBJ2-5	TRBD2	TRBV30	TGTGCCTGGAGTGCCGGGAGCGGGAGTGAGACCCAGTACTTC	CAWSAGSGSETQYF
.	TRBJ1-5	.	TRBV30	TGTGCCTGGTACTGGGGGAGACTCAATCAGCCCCAGCATTTT	CAWYWGRLNQPQHF
once	TRBJ1-2	TRBD1	TRBV5-1	TGCGCCAGCAGCCTGGGACAGACTTATGGCTACACCTTC	CASSLGQTYGYTF
.	TRBJ1-1	TRBD1	TRBV18	TGTGCCAGCTCAGCCGGGACAGGGTCGACTGAAGCTTTCTTT	CASSAGTGSTEAFF
.	TRBJ2-1	.	TRBV7-3	TGTGCCAGCAGCTTAACCGCGGGCAATGAGCAGTTCTTC	CASSLTAGNEQFF
once	TRBJ2-7	.	TRBV6-2/TRBV6-3	TGTGCCAGCAGTTACGTCAGCTCCTACGAGCAGTACTTC	CASSYVSSYEQYF
.	TRBJ2-5	.	TRBV18	TGTGCCAGCTCACCATACCAAGAGACCCAGTACTTC	CASSPYQETQYF
.	TRBJ1-1	.	TRBV6-5	TGTGCCAGCAGTTCAGGACAGCTGGGGGCTTTCTTT	CASSSGQLGAFF
.	TRBJ2-7	.	TRBV2	TGTGCCAGCAGTGAAAGAGCGGCGAGCTCCTACGAGCAGTACTTC	CASSERAASSYEQYF
.	TRBJ1-5	.	TRBV7-9	TGTGCCAGCAGCCTGCCCGGGCCCCAGCATTTT	CASSLPGPQHF
.	TRBJ1-2	.	TRBV19	TGTGCCAGTAGTATATTTCCAGGGAGGGATGGCTACACCTTC	CASSIFPGRDGYTF
.	TRBJ1-4	.	TRBV7-9	TGTGCCAGCAGCTTTACACCGGTGGCTAATGAAAAACTGTTTTTT	CASSFTPVANEKLFF
.	TRBJ2-7	.	TRBV10-3	TGTGCCATCAGTGAGGGACTGAGCTACGAGCAGTACTTC	CAISEGLSYEQYF